This TCR beta chain was found in a study of long-term antiretroviral therapy in people with HIV. Study-level results: Transplant-donor-level diversity was not reached after ART, though diversity increased.

With 3 bases removed from V and 2 bases from J, the gap between germline ends came to 8 bases. This CDR3 region has 13 residues. Per the germline V gene, CDR1 is ENHRY and CDR2 is SYGVKD. A word on this clone: As yet, its antigen is unknown.

The libraries were made with immunoSEQ v3.0 at survey level. The study targeted roughly 35,000-50,000 T-cell genomes per sample in sequencing. Profiling relied on immunoSEQ multiplex PCR, and the TCRdb table lists in-frame clones only, not all of them. The sample has about 21,000 clones, less than 80% seen once; the top ten hold roughly a tenth. Researchers secured at least one pre-ART and at least two post-ART PBMC samples from each donor. HIV-positive participants all received treatment in the United States. The receptor was derived from a woman aged 40 to 49 with HIV. The sample in question was unsorted PBMCs, obtained 4.1 years after starting antiretroviral therapy. This sequence joins TRBV10-3 and TRBJ2-7; D remains unclear. The CDR3 DNA reads as TGTGCCATCAGTGACGCTACCGCCTACGAGCAGTACTTC. Its protein product is CAISDATAYEQYF.